The 14 T cell receptor beta chains below all came from one sample that was sequenced in a study of blood T cell repertoires in COVID-19. The assay was immunoSEQ multiplex PCR, and TCRdb's table has in-frame clones only and misses some. The repertoire holds 150,000 to 200,000 clones, 90% seen once, with 0.53% in the top ten. Sequencing used peripheral blood. The receptor set was obtained from a man over 45 with acute or convalescent COVID-19.

The rearrangement uses TRBV5-6 and TRBJ2-5; TRBD1 matches 9 bases. Germline CDR1 SGHDT, CDR2 YYEEEE. V gave up 3 bases and J gave up 0 bases; unmatched junction bases: 0. This CDR3 is built from 14 residues. Written as DNA, the CDR3 is TGTGCCAGCAGCTGGGACAGGGACCAAGAGACCCAGTACTTC. This gives the protein CASSWDRDQETQYF.

V usage is TRBV4-1 and J usage is TRBJ2-1; 7 bases are shared with TRBD2. This CDR3 is built from 18 residues. J gave up 4 bases and V 0 bases, and 12 bases lay outside the gene matches. In germline, CDR1 is MGHRA, CDR2 YSYEKL. As DNA, the CDR3 is TGCGCCAGCAGCCAAGATCTCAGGGACTACCGCACTTACAATGAGCAGTTCTTC. This translates into CASSQDLRDYRTYNEQFF.

The chain couples TRBV25-1 to TRBJ2-5; D ambiguous. CDR3 length: 14 residues. Germline V gives CDR1 MGHDK, CDR2 SYGVNS. The V gene lost 6 bases and the J gene lost 0 bases, with 11 bases spanning the gap. CDR3 sequence reads: CASSKQAYQETQYF. DNA of the CDR3: TGTGCCAGCAGCAAGCAGGCGTACCAAGAGACCCAGTACTTC. Full variable domain (outside the CDR3, taken from reference TRBV25-1 and TRBJ2-5): EADIYQTPRYLVIGTGKKITLECSQTMGHDKMYWYQQDPGMELHLIHYSYGVNSTEKGDLSSESTVSRIRTEHFPLTLESARPSHTSQYLCASSKQAYQETQYFGPGTRLLVL.

This chain links TRBV5-1 with TRBJ2-7, with 7 bases that match TRBD1. CDR1 is SGHRS, CDR2 YFSETQ, per germline. The CDR3 is 17 residues long. V lost 3 bases and J lost 1; bases outside the gene matches: 13. The CDR3 here is CASSSYTGTDASYEQYF. In nucleotides, the CDR3 is TGCGCCAGCAGCTCGTATACCGGGACAGATGCTTCCTACGAGCAGTACTTC.

This chain connects TRBV15 to TRBJ2-1; weak D call: TRBD2 (6 bases). The germline V and J ends were trimmed by 5 bases and 7 bases, with 9 bases remaining between them. In germline, CDR1 is LNHNV, CDR2 YYDKDF (reference sequence). CDR3 length: 12 residues. The CDR3 DNA is TGTGCCACCAGCGCACGGGAGAATGAGCAGTTCTTC. Translated: CATSARENEQFF.

The chain employs TRBV30 and TRBJ2-2, with D possibly TRBD1 on 6 matching bases. The germline V gene encodes CDR1 GTSNPN and CDR2 SVGIG (reference sequence). This CDR3 comprises 15 residues. V gave up 2 bases and J gave up 3 bases, with 13 bases separating them. The CDR3 DNA is TGTGCCTGGAGTTACGTGACAGGATACACCGGGGAGCTGTTTTTT. Protein sequence: CAWSYVTGYTGELFF.

V is TRBV29-1 and J is TRBJ2-1; 9 bases are a match to TRBD2. The J segment lost 1 base and the V segment lost 7 bases, leaving 8 bases of the junction unmatched. CDR1 is SQVTM, CDR2 ANQGSEA, per germline. The CDR3 totals 15 residues. The CDR3 coding sequence is TGCAGCGGAAAAGGACTAGCGAGATCCTACAATGAGCAGTTCTTC. Protein sequence: CSGKGLARSYNEQFF.

The chain carries TRBV27 and TRBJ2-1; unclear D gene. Trimming removed 3 bases at V and 9 bases at J, with 9 bases between. The CDR3 has 12 amino acids. Germline V gives CDR1 MNHEY, CDR2 SMNVEV (reference sequence). The CDR3 region is CASSFWRGEQFF. CDR3 DNA: TGTGCCAGCAGTTTTTGGCGCGGTGAGCAGTTCTTC.

The V and J genes are TRBV15 and TRBJ2-7; TRBD2 aligns across 7 bases. The germline gives CDR1 LNHNV, CDR2 YYDKDF (reference sequence). The CDR3 is 15 residues long. The junction had 4 bases not matched to a gene; V was cut back by 0 bases and J by 2 bases. The CDR3: CATSRDPSGTYEQYF. The CDR3, as DNA: TGTGCCACCAGCAGAGATCCGAGCGGGACCTACGAGCAGTACTTC. The variable domain in full, with the rest retrieved from reference TRBV15 and TRBJ2-7, is DAMVIQNPRYQVTQFGKPVTLSCSQTLNHNVMYWYQQKSSQAPKLLFHYYDKDFNNEADTPDNFQSRRPNTSFCFLDIRSPGLGDTAMYLCATSRDPSGTYEQYFGPGTRLTVT.

In DNA, the CDR3 is TGCAGTGCTAGTTCCAGCGGGAGAATAGATGAGCAGTTCTTC. Translation gives CSASSSGRIDEQFF. The chain joins TRBV20-1 to TRBJ2-1, with TRBD2 identical over 8 bases. CDR1 is DFQATT and CDR2 is SNEGSKA in the germline V gene (reference sequence). The CDR3 is made up of 14 amino acids. V trimming: 3 bases; J trimming: 8 bases; junction bases outside the gene matches: 9.

The DNA of the CDR3 is TGCGCCAGCAGCTTGACTAGCGGGGATGTCGAGCAGTACTTC. Translating gives CASSLTSGDVEQYF. The V and J genes are TRBV5-1 and TRBJ2-7; TRBD2 agrees at 10 bases. CDR3 size: 14 residues. Looked up from germline, CDR1 is SGHRS and CDR2 is YFSETQ. J lost 6 bases, V lost 1 base, and 4 bases had no gene match.

V is TRBV24-1 and J is TRBJ1-2; 9 bases map to TRBD1. Per germline, CDR1 KGHDR and CDR2 SFDVKD. Germline trimming cut 4 bases from V and 5 bases from J; bases unmatched to any gene: 10. This CDR3 has 16 residues. CDR3 nucleotides: TGTGCCACCAGTGAACATTCCGGGACAGGGATTTATGGCTACACCTTC. It encodes CATSEHSGTGIYGYTF.

V gene TRBV29-1 combines with J gene TRBJ2-7, with D uncertain. Germline-derived CDR1 and CDR2 are SQVTM and ANQGSEA. Between the trimmed V and J ends, which lost 4 bases and 5 bases, there was a span of 9 bases. The CDR3 is 11 amino acids. CDR3 loop: CSVGMRNEQYF. In nucleotides, the CDR3 is TGCAGCGTTGGGATGAGGAACGAGCAGTACTTC.

The V and J genes are TRBV7-2 and TRBJ1-1; 9 nucleotides line up with TRBD1. Germline V gene sequence: CDR1 SGHTA, CDR2 FQGNSA. This CDR3 comprises 16 residues. Trimming cost V 5 bases and J 7 bases; bases outside gene matches: 14. The CDR3 protein is CASSPGTGWGLGEAFF. CDR3 DNA: TGTGCCAGCAGCCCCGGGACAGGGTGGGGGTTGGGTGAAGCTTTCTTT.